Listed below are T cell receptor beta chains from one sample, sequenced in a study of cytomegalovirus exposure and HLA in healthy donors. Produced via immunoSEQ multiplex PCR; TCRdb's table is partial and in-frame only. Here the sample spans tens of thousands of clones, about 73% being singletons. Source material: PBMCs. The origin of the receptors is a woman in her forties or fifties in good health and CMV-seropositive. Both conserved end residues are part of each CDR3. A D gene is named only where the DNA matches it firmly. Only part of the rows carry a size: once, few, many, or a class if the clone is expanded.

v_gene,abundance,j_gene,d_gene,CDR3nt,CDR3aa
TRBV5-6,.,TRBJ2-1,.,TGTGCCAGCAGCTGGGGGGAGATTGGTGAGCAGTTCTTC,CASSWGEIGEQFF
TRBV5-5,once,TRBJ2-1,TRBD2,TGTGCCAGCAGACGAACGGGACTAACGGAGGATGAGCAGTTCTTC,CASRRTGLTEDEQFF
TRBV5-1,once,TRBJ1-1,.,TGCGCCAGCAGCTTAGGACAGCTGAGAAACACTGAAGCTTTCTTT,CASSLGQLRNTEAFF
TRBV28,.,TRBJ2-5,.,TGTGCCAGCCGGAGGCGGGAGACCCAGTACTTC,CASRRRETQYF
TRBV30,.,TRBJ1-3,.,TGTGCCTGGAGTTCCGGGATCTCCTCTGGAAACACCATATATTTT,CAWSSGISSGNTIYF
TRBV28,.,TRBJ2-6,.,TGTGCCAGCAGGTCCCCAGGGTCTGGGGCCAACGTCCTGACTTTC,CASRSPGSGANVLTF
TRBV5-8,.,TRBJ2-7,TRBD2,TGTGCCAGCAGCTTGAACCCCGGGACTAGGGAGGAGCAGTACTTC,CASSLNPGTREEQYF
TRBV6-1,.,TRBJ1-3,TRBD1,TGTGCCAGCACCGACAGGGGTGGAAACACCATATATTTT,CASTDRGGNTIYF
TRBV10-3,.,TRBJ1-1,TRBD1,TGTGCCATCAGCCGGACAGGTTCATCGGCCGATCCGGTTGAAGCTTTCTTT,CAISRTGSSADPVEAFF
TRBV7-8,.,TRBJ2-7,TRBD1,TGTGCCAGCAGCCCTGTCCCGGGACAGCGACACTACGAGCAGTACTTC,CASSPVPGQRHYEQYF
TRBV11-3,few,TRBJ2-1,TRBD1,TGTGCCAGCAGCCCAAGGACAGGGGACTACAATGAGCAGTTCTTC,CASSPRTGDYNEQFF
TRBV9,.,TRBJ2-7,.,TGTGCCAGCAGCGCCAGGGGGGAGACTTGGGACGAGCAGTACTTC,CASSARGETWDEQYF
TRBV4-1,few,TRBJ2-7,.,TGCGCCAGCAGCCAAGACAGGGGATACGAGCAGTACTTC,CASSQDRGYEQYF
TRBV2,.,TRBJ2-3,.,TGTGCCAGCAGTGAGACCTTTGGGGGGAGGAGCGGTACGCAGTATTTT,CASSETFGGRSGTQYF
TRBV4-1,once,TRBJ2-1,.,TGCGCCAGCAGCCAAGATAGGGGAGAGCAGTTCTTC,CASSQDRGEQFF
TRBV30,.,TRBJ1-6,TRBD1,TGTGCCTCGGCGGGACAGCCAAACTCACCCCTCCACTTT,CASAGQPNSPLHF
TRBV2,.,TRBJ2-6,.,TGTGCCAGCTCTCTGGGGGGGCTCTCAGGGGCCAACGTCCTGACTTTC,CASSLGGLSGANVLTF
TRBV18,.,TRBJ2-5,.,TGTGCCAGCTCACCGACCGCGGACTCCAGCCGGGACCAGTACTTC,CASSPTADSSRDQYF
TRBV7-3,.,TRBJ2-3,.,TGTGCCAGCAGGGGCGGCGGGACCAGCACAGATACGCAGTATTTT,CASRGGGTSTDTQYF
TRBV6-5,.,TRBJ2-7,TRBD1,TGTGCCAGCAGGCAGGGGGCCCCTAACGAGCAGTACTTC,CASRQGAPNEQYF
TRBV27,.,TRBJ2-5,TRBD1,TGTGCCAGCAGTTTAATATTCGGAACAGGGGAAGAGACCCAGTACTTC,CASSLIFGTGEETQYF
TRBV28,.,TRBJ2-3,TRBD1,TGTGCCAGCAGCCGACAGGGAGGCACAGATACGCAGTATTTT,CASSRQGGTDTQYF
TRBV5-6,.,TRBJ2-5,TRBD2,TGTGCCAGCAGCTACAGCGGGAGATGGGGAGAGACCCAGTACTTC,CASSYSGRWGETQYF
TRBV2,.,TRBJ1-1,.,TGTGCCAGCAATCGCCAGGGAGGACGCGCTTTCTTT,CASNRQGGRAFF
TRBV29-1,.,TRBJ2-3,TRBD2,TGCAGCGTTCAGTATCTGGCGGGAGTCATAGATACGCAGTATTTT,CSVQYLAGVIDTQYF
TRBV7-9,.,TRBJ2-1,TRBD1,TGTGCCAGCAGCCCCCGACAGGGGAACTCCTACAATGAGCAGTTCTTC,CASSPRQGNSYNEQFF
TRBV6-1,.,TRBJ2-3,.,TGTGCCAGCAGTGAAGTTAGCGGTAGCACAGATACGCAGTATTTT,CASSEVSGSTDTQYF
TRBV6-5,.,TRBJ2-5,.,TGTGCCAGCAGCTCTACGTGGGAGACCCAGTACTTC,CASSSTWETQYF
TRBV5-1,.,TRBJ2-7,.,TGCGCCAGCAGCCCGGATGGGGGCCGGTACGAGCAGTACTTC,CASSPDGGRYEQYF
TRBV18,.,TRBJ2-2,.,TGTGCCAGCTCACCCACCGGCGGGGAGCTGTTTTTT,CASSPTGGELFF